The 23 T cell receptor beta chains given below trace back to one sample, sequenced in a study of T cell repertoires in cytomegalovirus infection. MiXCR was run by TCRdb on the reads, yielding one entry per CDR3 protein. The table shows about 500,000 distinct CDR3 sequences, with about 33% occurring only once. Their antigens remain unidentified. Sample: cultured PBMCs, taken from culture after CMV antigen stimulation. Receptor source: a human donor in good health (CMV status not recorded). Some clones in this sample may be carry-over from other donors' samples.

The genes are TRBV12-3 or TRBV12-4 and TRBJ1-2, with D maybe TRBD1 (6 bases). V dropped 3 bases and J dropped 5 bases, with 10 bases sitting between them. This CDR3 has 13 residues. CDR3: CASSLGGQYGYTF. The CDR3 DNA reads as TGTGCCAGCAGTTTGGGGGGGCAATATGGCTACACCTTC.

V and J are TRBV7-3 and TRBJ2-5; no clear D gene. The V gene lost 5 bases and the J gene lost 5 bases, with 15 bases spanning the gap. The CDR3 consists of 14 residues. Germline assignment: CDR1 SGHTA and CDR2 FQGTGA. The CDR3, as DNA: TGTGCCAGCAGCCGCGGTTTCGGAGCGGAGACCCAGTACTTC. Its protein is CASSRGFGAETQYF.

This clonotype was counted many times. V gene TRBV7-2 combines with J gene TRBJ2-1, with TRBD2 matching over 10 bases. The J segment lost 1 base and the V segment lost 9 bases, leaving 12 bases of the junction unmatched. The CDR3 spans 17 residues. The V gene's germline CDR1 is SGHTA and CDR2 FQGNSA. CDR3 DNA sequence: TGTGCCAGTAAAAGAGCGGGGGGGGGCCCTTCCTACAATGAGCAGTTCTTC. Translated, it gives CASKRAGGGPSYNEQFF. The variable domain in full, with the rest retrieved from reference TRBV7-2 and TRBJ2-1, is GAGVSQSPSNKVTEKGKDVELRCDPISGHTALYWYRQSLGQGLEFLIYFQGNSAPDKSGLPSDRFSAERTGGSVSTLTIQRTQQEDSAVYLCASKRAGGGPSYNEQFFGPGTRLTVL.

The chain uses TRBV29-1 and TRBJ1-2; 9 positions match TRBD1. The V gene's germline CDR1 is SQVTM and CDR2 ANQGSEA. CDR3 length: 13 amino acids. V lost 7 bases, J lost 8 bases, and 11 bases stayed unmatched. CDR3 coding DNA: TGCAGCGCAAGGGACAGGGAGCTCCAGGGCTACACCTTC. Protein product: CSARDRELQGYTF.

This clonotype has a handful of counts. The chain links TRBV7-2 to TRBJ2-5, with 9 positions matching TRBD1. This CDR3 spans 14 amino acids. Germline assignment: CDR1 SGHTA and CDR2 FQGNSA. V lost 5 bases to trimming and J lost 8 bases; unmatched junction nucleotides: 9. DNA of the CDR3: TGTGCCAGCAGCCCCGACAGGGGGTGGGATACCCAGTACTTC. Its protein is CASSPDRGWDTQYF.

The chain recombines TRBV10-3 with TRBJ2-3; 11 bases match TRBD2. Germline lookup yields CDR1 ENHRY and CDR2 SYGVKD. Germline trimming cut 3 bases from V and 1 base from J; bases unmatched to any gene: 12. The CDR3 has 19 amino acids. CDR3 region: CAISDGSGRAGSGTDTQYF. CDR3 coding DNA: TGTGCCATCAGTGACGGTAGCGGGAGGGCCGGCTCAGGCACAGATACGCAGTATTTT.

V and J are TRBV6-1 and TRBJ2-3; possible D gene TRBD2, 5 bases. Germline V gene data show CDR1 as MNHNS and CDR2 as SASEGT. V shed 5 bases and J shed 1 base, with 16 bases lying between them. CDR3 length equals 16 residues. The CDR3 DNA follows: TGTGCCAGCAGTTACGGTTCGGGGATCCGCACAGATACGCAGTATTTT. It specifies CASSYGSGIRTDTQYF.

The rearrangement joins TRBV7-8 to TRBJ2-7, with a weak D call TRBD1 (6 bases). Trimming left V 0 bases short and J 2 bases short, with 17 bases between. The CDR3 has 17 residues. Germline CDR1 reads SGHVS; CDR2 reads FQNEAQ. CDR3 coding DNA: TGTGCCAGCAGCTTAGCGGATGGGGGACACCGAACCTACGAGCAGTACGTC. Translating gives CASSLADGGHRTYEQYV.

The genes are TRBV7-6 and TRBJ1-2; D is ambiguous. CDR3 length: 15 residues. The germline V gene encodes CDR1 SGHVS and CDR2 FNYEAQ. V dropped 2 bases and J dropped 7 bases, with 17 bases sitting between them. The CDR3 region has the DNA TGTGCCAGCAGCTTATCACATAGCCGGGTGATTGGCTACACCTTC. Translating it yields CASSLSHSRVIGYTF.

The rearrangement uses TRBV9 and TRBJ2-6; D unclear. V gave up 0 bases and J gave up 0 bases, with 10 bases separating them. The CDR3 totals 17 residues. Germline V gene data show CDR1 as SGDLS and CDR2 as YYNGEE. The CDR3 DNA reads TGTGCCAGCAGCGTAGCCCCTGCTGGCTCTGGGGCCAACGTCCTGACTTTC. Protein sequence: CASSVAPAGSGANVLTF.

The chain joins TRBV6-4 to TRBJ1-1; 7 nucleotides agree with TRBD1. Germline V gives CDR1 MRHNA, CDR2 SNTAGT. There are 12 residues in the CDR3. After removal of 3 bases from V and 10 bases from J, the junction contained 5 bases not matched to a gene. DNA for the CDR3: TGTGCCAGCAGTGAGAGACAGGGAGTAGCTTTCTTT. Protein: CASSERQGVAFF.

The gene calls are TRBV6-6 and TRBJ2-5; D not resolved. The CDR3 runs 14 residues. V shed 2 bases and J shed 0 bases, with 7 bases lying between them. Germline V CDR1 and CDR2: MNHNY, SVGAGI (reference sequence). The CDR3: CASSYGQYQETQYF. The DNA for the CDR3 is TGTGCCAGCAGTTACGGCCAATACCAAGAGACCCAGTACTTC.

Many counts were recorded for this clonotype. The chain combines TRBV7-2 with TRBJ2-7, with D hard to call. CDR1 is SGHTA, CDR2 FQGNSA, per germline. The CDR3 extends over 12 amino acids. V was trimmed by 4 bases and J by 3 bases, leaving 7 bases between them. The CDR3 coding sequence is TGTGCCAGCAGCTCGACTCTCTACGAGCAGTACTTC. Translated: CASSSTLYEQYF.

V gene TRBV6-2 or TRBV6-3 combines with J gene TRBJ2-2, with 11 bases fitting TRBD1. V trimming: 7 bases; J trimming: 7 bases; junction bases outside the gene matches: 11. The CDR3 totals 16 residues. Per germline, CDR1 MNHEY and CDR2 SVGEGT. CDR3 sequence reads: CASTRLGTGGIGELFF. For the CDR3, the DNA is TGTGCCAGCACCCGCCTCGGGACAGGGGGAATCGGGGAGCTGTTTTTT.

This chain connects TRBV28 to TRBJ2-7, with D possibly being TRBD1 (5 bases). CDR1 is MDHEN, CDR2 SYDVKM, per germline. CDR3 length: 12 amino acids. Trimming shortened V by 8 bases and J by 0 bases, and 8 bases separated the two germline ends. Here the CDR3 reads CASADTSYEQYF. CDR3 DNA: TGTGCCAGCGCGGACACCTCCTACGAGCAGTACTTC.

CDR3 DNA sequence: TGTGCCAGCCATAAGGGAGTGCCTTACACTGAAGCTTTCTTT. Protein sequence: CASHKGVPYTEAFF. The chain employs TRBV19 and TRBJ1-1; the D is unclear. V lost 9 bases and J 3 bases, leaving 17 bases between the germline ends. This CDR3 spans 14 amino acids. Germline V gene data show CDR1 as LNHDA and CDR2 as SQIVND (reference sequence).

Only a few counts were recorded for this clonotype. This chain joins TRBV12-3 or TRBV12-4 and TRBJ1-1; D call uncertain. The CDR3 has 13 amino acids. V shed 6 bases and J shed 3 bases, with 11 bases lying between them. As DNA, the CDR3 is TGTGCCAGCAGCCACTACCGATACACTGAAGCTTTCTTT. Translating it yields CASSHYRYTEAFF.

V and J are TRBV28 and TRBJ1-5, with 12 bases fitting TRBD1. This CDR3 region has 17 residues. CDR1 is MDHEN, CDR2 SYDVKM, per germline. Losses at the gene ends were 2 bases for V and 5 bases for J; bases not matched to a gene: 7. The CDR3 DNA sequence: TGTGCCAGCAGTTTACCGGGACAGGGGGCCTTCTATCAGCCCCAGCATTTT. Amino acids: CASSLPGQGAFYQPQHF.

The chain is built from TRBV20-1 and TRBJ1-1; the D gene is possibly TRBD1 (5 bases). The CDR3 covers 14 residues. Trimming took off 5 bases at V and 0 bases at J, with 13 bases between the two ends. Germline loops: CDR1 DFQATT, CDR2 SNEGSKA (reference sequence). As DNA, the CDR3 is TGCAGTGCTTACTCGGGGGGGATGAACACTGAAGCTTTCTTT. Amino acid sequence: CSAYSGGMNTEAFF.

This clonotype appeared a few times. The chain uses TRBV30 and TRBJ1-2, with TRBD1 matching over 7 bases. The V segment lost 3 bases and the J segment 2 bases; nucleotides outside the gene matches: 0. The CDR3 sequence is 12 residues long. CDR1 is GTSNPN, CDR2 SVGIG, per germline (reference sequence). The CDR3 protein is CAWRTGNYGYTF. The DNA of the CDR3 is TGTGCCTGGAGGACAGGGAACTATGGCTACACCTTC.

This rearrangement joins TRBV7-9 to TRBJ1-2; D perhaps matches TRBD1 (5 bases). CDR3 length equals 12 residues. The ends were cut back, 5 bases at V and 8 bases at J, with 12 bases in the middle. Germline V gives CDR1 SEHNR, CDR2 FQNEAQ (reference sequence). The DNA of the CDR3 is TGTGCCAGCAGCGTCGGGGCTCGGGGCTACACCTTC. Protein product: CASSVGARGYTF. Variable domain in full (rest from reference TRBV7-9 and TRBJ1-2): DTGVSQNPRHKITKRGQNVTFRCDPISEHNRLYWYRQTLGQGPEFLTYFQNEAQLEKSRLLSDRFSAERPKGSFSTLEIQRTEQGDSAMYLCASSVGARGYTFGSGTRLTVV.

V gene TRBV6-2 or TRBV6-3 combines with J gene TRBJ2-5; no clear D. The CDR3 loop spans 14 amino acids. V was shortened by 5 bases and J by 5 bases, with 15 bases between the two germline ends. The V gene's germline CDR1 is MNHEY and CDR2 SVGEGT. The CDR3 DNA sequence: TGTGCCAGCAGTAGCCAACCGGATGTTGAGACCCAGTACTTC. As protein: CASSSQPDVETQYF.

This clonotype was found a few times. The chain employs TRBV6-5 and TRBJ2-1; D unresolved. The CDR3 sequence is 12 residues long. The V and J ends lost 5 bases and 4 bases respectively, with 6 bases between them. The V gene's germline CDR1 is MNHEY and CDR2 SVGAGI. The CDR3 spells CASSREYNEQFF. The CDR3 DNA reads TGTGCCAGCAGTAGAGAGTACAATGAGCAGTTCTTC.